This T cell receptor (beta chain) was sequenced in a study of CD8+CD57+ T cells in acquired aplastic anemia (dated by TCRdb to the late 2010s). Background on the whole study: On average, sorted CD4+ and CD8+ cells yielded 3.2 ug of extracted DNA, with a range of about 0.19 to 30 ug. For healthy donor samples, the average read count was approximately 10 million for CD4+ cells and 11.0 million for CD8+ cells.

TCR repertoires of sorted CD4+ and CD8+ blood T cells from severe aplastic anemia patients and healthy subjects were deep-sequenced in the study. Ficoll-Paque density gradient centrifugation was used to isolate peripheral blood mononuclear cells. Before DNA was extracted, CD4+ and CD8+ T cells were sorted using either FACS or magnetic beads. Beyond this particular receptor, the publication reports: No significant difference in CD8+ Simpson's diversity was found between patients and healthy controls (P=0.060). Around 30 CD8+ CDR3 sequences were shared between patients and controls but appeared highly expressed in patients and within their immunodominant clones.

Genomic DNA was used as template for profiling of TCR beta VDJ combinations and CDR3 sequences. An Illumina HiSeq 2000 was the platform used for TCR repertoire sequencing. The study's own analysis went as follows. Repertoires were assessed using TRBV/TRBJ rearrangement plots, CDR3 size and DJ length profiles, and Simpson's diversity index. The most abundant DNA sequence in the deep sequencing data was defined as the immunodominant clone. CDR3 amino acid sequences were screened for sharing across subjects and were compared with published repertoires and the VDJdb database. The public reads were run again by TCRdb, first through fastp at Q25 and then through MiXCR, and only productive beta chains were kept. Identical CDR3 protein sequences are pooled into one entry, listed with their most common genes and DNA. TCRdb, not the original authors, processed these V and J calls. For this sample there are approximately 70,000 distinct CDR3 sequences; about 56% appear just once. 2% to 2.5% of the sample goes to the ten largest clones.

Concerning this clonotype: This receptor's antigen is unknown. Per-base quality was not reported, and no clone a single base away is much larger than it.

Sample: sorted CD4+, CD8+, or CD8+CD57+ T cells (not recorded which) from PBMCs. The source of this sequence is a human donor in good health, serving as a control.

The CDR3 region has the sequence CASKDRGPQLHF. The nucleotide sequence reads as follows: TGTGCCAGCAAGGACAGGGGGCCGCAGCTCCACTTT. Here the chain combines TRBV2 and TRBJ1-6; TRBD1 fits 11 bases in the junction. From the cysteine through the phenylalanine, the CDR3 covers 12 amino acids. Only the CDR3 DNA stays, 36 bases, in frame from base 1. Reading the germline V gene gives CDR1 SNHLY and CDR2 FYNNEI. V is trimmed back by 7 bases and J by 16 bases, and the junction contains 6 bases that no gene match accounts for.